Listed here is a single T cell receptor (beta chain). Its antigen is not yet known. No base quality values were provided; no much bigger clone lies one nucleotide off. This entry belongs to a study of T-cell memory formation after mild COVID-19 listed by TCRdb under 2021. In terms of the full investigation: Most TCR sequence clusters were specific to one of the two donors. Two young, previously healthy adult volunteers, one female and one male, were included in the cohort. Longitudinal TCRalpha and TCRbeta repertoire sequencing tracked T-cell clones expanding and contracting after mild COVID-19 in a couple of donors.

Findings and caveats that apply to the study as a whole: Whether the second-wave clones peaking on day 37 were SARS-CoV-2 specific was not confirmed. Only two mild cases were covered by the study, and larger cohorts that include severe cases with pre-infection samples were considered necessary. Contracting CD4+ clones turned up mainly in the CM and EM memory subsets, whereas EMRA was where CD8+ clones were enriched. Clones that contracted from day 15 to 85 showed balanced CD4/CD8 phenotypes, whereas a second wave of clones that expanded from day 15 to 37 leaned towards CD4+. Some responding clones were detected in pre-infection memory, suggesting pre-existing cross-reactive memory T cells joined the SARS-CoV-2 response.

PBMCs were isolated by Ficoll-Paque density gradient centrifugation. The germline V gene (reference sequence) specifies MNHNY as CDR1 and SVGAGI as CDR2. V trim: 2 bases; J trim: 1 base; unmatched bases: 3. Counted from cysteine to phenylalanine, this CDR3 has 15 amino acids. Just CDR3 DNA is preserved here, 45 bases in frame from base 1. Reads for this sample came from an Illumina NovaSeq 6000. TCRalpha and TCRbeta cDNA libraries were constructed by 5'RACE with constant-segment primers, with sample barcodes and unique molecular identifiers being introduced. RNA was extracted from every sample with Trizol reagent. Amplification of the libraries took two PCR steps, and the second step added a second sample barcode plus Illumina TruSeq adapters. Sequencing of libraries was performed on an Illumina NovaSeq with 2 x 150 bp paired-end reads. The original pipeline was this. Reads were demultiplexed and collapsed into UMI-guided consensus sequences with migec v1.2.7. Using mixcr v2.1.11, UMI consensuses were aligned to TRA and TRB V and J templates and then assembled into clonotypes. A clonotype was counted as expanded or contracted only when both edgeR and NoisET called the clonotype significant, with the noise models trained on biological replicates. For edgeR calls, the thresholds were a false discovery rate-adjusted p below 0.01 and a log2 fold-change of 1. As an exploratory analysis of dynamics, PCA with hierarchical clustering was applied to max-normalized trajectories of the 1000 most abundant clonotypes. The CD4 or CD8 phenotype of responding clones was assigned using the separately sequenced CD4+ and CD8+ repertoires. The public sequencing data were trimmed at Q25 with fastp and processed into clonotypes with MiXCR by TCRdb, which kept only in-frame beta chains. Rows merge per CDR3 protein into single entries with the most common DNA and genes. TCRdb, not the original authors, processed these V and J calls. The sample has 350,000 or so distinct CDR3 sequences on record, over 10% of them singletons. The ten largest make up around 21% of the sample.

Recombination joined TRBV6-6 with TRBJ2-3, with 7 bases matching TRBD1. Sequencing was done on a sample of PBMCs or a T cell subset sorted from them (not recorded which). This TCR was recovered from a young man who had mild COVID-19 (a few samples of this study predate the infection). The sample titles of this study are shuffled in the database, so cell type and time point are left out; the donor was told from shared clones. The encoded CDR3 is CASSYPTGGTDTQYF. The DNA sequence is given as TGTGCCAGCAGTTACCCCACAGGGGGCACAGATACGCAGTATTTT.